This T cell receptor (beta chain) emerged from a study of OX40 agonist ivuxolimab in advanced cancers. Study as a whole: Eligibility admitted prior anti-PD-1, anti-PD-L1 or anti-CTLA-4 therapy; about 40% had some.

Points from the study as a whole: Low levels of normalized T-cell clonal expansion also appeared in some nonresponders. Antigen targets of the expanded peripheral T cells went undetermined.

The CDR3 has 13 residues. Germline CDR1 MNHEY, CDR2 SVGAGI. V was clipped by 6 bases and J by 4 bases, with 13 bases between them. Sequenced by immunoSEQ multiplex PCR; TCRdb stores in-frame clones only, minus some. The sample has 30,000 to 40,000 clones, about four fifths seen once; the top ten hold 15% to 20%. Points on this clone: Its antigen is not identified.

The receptor's source is an adult with an advanced solid tumor such as melanoma, head and neck, liver or kidney cancer. The chain recombines TRBV6-5 with TRBJ2-7; D is possibly TRBD1 (5 bases). Here the sequenced sample was CD4+ or CD8+ T cells sorted from blood, taken in a trial of the OX40 agonist ivuxolimab. The CDR3 spells CASREQVRYEQYF. The CDR3 bases are TGTGCCAGCAGAGAACAGGTTCGGTACGAGCAGTACTTC.